The subject of this entry is one TCR beta chain. No antigen is known for it. The data belong to a study of persistence of HIV-infected CD4 T cells. About the research overall: The sample holds CD4+ T cells responsive to CMV or HIV-1 Gag.

This was the immunoSEQ version 4 assay in survey mode. This table comes from immunoSEQ multiplex PCR, and its TCRdb copy is limited to in-frame clones, with some not included. The table records approximately 39,000 clones, 82% of them present only once. Study-wide results and caveats: Antigen-responding cells were enriched for degenerate expanded CDR3beta sequences.

Cells were stimulated with overlapping HIV-1 Gag 15-mer peptides. CD40L-negative CD69-negative CD45RO-high memory CD4+ T cells were sorted as populations depleted of antigen-responding cells. These HIV-1-infected adults initiated suppressive ART in chronic infection. The CDR3 loop spans 19 amino acids. Germline CDR1 is SGHRS and CDR2 is YFSETQ. V was cut by 1 base and J by 2 bases, with 21 bases left in between. Sequencing was performed on cultured CD4+ T cells from PBMCs, taken from a patient who received antiretroviral therapy. This rearrangement joins TRBV5-1 to TRBJ2-2; the D gene could be TRBD1 or TRBD2 (6 bases each). This clonotype was obtained from an adult with HIV. The donor label of this sample is uncertain. The CDR3 bases are TGCGCCAGCAGCTTGTCTCGGGGGCTTCCACTAATAAACACCGGGGAGCTGTTTTTT. The encoded protein is CASSLSRGLPLINTGELFF.